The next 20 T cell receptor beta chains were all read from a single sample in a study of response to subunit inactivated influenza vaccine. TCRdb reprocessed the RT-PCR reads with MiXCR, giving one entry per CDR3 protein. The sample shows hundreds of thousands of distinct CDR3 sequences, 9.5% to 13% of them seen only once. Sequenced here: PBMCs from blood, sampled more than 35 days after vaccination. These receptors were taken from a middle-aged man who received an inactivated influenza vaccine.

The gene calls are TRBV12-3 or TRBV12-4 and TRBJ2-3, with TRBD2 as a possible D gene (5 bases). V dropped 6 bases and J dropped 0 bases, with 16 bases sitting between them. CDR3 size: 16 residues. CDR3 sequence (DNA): TGTGCCAGCAGGACGGCCGGACTGACTAGCACAGATACGCAGTATTTT. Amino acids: CASRTAGLTSTDTQYF.

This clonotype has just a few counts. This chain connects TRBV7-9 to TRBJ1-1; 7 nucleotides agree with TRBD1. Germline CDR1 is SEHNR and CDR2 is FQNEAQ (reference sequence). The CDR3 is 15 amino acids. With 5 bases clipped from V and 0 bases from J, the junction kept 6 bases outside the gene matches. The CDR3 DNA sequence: TGTGCCAGCAGCCCCGTGGGACAGTTGAACACTGAAGCTTTCTTT. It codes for CASSPVGQLNTEAFF.

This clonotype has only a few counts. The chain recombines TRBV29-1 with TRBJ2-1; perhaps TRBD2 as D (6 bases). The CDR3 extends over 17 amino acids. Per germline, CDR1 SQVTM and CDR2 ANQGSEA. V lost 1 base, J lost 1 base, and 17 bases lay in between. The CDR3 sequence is CSVEGIGGKTSYNEQFF. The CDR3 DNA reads TGCAGCGTTGAAGGAATTGGCGGGAAAACTTCCTACAATGAGCAGTTCTTC.

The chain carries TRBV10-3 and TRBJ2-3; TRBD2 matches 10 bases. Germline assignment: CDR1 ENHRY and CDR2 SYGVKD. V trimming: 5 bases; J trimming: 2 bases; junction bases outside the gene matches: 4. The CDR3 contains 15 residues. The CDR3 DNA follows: TGTGCCATCAGTCCCGGACTAGCGGTCACAGATACGCAGTATTTT. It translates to CAISPGLAVTDTQYF.

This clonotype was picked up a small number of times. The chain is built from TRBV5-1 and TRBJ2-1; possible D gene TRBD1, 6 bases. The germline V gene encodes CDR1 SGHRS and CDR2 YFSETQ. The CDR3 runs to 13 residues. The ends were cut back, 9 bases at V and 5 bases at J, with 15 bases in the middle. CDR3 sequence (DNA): TGCGCCACCGTGCAGGGGTGGCACAATGAGCAGTTCTTC. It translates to CATVQGWHNEQFF.

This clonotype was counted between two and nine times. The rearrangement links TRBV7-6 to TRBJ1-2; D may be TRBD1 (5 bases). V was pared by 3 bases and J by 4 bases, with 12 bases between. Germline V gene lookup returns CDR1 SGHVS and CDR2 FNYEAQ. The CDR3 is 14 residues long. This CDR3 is CASSFRPDSYGYTF. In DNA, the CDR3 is TGTGCCAGCAGCTTTAGACCCGACAGCTATGGCTACACCTTC.

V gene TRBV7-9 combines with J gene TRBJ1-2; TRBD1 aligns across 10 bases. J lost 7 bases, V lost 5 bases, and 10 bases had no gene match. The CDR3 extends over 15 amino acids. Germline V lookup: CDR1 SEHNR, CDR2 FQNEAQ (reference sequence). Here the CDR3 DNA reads TGTGCCAGCAGCACCAGACAGGGGGCCTCGGGTGGCTACACCTTC. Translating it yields CASSTRQGASGGYTF.

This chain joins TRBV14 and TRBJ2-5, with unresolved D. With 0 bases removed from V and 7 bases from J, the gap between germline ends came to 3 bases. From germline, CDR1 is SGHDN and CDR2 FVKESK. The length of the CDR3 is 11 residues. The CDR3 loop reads CASSQDRTQYF. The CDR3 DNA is TGTGCCAGCAGCCAAGACCGGACCCAGTACTTC.

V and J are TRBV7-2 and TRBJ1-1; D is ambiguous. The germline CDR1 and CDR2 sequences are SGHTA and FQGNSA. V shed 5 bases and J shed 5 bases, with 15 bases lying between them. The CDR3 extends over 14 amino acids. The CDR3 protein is CASSQLISGTEAFF. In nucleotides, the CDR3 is TGTGCCAGCAGCCAACTAATAAGTGGTACTGAAGCTTTCTTT.

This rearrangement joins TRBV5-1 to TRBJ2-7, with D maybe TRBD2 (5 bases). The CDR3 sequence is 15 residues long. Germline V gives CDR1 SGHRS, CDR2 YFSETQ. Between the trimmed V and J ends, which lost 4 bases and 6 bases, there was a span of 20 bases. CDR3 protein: CASSPGSASPSEQYF. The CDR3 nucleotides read TGCGCCAGCAGCCCGGGGAGTGCCTCGCCCAGCGAGCAGTACTTC.

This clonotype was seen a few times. The CDR3 is CASSATFLQGVGYEQYF. The CDR3 DNA reads as TGTGCCAGCAGCGCAACCTTCTTACAGGGGGTCGGGTACGAGCAGTACTTC. The chain carries TRBV7-9 and TRBJ2-7; 8 nucleotides align to TRBD1. CDR1 and CDR2 (germline): SEHNR, FQNEAQ (reference sequence). The CDR3 totals 17 residues. The V segment lost 5 bases and the J segment 4 bases; nucleotides outside the gene matches: 16.

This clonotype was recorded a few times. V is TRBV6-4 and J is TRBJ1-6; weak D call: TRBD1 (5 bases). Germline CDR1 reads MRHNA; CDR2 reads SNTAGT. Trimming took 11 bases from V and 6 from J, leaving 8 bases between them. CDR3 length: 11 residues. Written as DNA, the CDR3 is TGTGCCCGCCAGGGTAATTCACCCCTCCACTTT. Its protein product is CARQGNSPLHF.

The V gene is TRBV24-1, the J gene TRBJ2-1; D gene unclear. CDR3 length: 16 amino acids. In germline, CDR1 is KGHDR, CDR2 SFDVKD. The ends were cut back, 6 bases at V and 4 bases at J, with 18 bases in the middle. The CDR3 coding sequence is TGTGCCACCAGTCCCTCCGACCCCTTCAAATACAATGAGCAGTTCTTC. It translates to CATSPSDPFKYNEQFF.

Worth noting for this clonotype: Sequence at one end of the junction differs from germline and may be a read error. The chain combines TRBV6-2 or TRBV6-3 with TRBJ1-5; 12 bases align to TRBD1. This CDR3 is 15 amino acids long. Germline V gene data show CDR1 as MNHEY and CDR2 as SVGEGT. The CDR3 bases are TGTGCCAGCAAACAGGGACAGGGGGCCTATCAGCACCAGCATTTT. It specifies CASKQGQGAYQHQHF.

CDR3 loop: CASRPGLARWETQYF. CDR3 DNA: TGTGCCAGCAGACCCGGACTAGCTCGGTGGGAGACCCAGTACTTC. The chain links TRBV6-2 or TRBV6-3 to TRBJ2-5, with 8 positions matching TRBD2. V shed 6 bases, J shed 5 bases, and the junction held 11 bases outside the gene matches. CDR1 and CDR2 from the germline V gene are MNHEY and SVGEGT. This CDR3 comprises 15 residues.

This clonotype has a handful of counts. The CDR3: CATSDFSAGINEQYF. CDR3 in DNA: TGTGCCACCAGTGATTTCAGTGCAGGGATCAACGAGCAGTACTTC. V is TRBV24-1 and J is TRBJ2-7, with D possibly matching TRBD1 (5 bases). There are 15 residues in the CDR3. Trimming removed 1 base at V and 5 bases at J, with 14 bases between. From germline, CDR1 is KGHDR and CDR2 SFDVKD.

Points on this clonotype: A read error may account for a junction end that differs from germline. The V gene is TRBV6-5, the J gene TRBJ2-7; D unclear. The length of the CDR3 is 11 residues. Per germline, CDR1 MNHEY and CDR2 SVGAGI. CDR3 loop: CASSYRSEQYF. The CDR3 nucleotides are TGTGCCAGCAGTTACAGGAGCGAGCAGTATTTC.

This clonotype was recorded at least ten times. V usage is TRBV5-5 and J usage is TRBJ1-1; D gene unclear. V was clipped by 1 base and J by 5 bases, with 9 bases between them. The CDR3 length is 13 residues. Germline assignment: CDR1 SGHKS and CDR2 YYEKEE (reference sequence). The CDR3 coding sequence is TGTGCCAGCAGCTTGTTCCCAGAAACTGAAGCTTTCTTT. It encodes CASSLFPETEAFF.

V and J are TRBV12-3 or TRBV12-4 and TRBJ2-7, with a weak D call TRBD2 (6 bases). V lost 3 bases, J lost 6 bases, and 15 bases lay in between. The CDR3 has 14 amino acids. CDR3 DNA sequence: TGTGCCAGCAGTTTTTGGGGGGTTACGGGCGAGCAGTACTTC. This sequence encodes CASSFWGVTGEQYF.

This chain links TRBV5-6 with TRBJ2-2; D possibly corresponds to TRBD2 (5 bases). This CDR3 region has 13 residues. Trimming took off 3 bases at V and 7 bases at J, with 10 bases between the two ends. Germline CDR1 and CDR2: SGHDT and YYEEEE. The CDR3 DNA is TGTGCCAGCAGCTCCCCCGCGGGCGGGGAGCTGTTTTTT. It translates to CASSSPAGGELFF.